The 2 T cell receptor beta chains given below trace back to one sample, sequenced in a study of blood T cell repertoires in COVID-19. Measured with immunoSEQ multiplex PCR; TCRdb has only the in-frame clones, and not every one. The table records tens of thousands of clones, roughly 87% of them present only once. Sequencing was carried out using peripheral blood. The origin of the receptors is a man aged 55-75 years with active COVID-19.

This rearrangement joins TRBV14 to TRBJ1-1; TRBD1 is a possible D gene (5 bases). Trimming removed 1 base at V and 5 bases at J, with 11 bases between. The CDR3 length is 14 residues. Germline CDR1 SGHDN, CDR2 FVKESK. CDR3 sequence (DNA): TGTGCCAGCAGCCAAGGACTTCAGGGAACTGAAGCTTTCTTT. The encoded protein is CASSQGLQGTEAFF.

The rearrangement joins TRBV7-8 to TRBJ2-2; 9 bases match TRBD2. This CDR3 comprises 15 residues. Per germline, CDR1 SGHVS and CDR2 FQNEAQ. V shed 5 bases, J shed 0 bases, and the junction held 1 base outside the gene matches. The CDR3 sequence is CASSRLAANTGELFF. The CDR3 DNA is TGTGCCAGCAGCCGACTAGCGGCGAACACCGGGGAGCTGTTTTTT.